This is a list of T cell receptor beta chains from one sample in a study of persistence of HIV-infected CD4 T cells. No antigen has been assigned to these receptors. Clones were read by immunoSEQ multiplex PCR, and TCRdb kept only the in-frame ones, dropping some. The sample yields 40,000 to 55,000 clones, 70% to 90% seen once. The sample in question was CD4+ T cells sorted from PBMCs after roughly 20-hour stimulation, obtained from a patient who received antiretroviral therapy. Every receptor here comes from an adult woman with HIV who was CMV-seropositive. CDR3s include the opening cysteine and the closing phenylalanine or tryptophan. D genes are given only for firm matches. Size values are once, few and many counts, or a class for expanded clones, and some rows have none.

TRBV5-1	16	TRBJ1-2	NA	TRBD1	CASSLGGQGRSYGYTF	TGCGCCAGCAGCTTGGGGGGACAGGGAAGGAGCTATGGCTACACCTTC
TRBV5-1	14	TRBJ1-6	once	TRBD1	CASSKGQGASPLHF	TGCGCCAGCAGCAAGGGACAGGGGGCTTCACCCCTCCACTTT
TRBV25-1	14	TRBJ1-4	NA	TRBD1	CASSPGQGNEKLFF	TGTGCCAGCAGTCCGGGACAGGGGAATGAAAAACTGTTTTTT
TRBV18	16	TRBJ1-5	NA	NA	CASSPPGGNSNQPQHF	TGTGCCAGCTCACCCCCGGGCGGCAATAGCAATCAGCCCCAGCATTTT
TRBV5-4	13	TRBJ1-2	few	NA	CASSFVGNYGYTF	TGTGCCAGCAGCTTCGTGGGCAACTATGGCTACACCTTC
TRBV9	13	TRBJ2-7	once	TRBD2	CASSLRTSSEQYF	TGTGCCAGCAGCCTACGGACTAGCAGCGAGCAGTACTTC
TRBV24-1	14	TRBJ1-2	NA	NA	CATSDLETGNGYTF	TGTGCCACCAGTGATTTGGAAACAGGGAATGGCTACACCTTC
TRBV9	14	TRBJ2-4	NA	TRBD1	CASSPGTGKNIQYF	TGTGCCAGCAGCCCCGGGACAGGGAAGAACATTCAGTACTTC
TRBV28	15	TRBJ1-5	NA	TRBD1	CASSPGTGDNQPQHF	TGTGCCAGCAGTCCCGGGACAGGAGACAATCAGCCCCAGCATTTT
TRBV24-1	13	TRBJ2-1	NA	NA	CATSETGMNEQFF	TGTGCCACCAGTGAAACAGGGATGAATGAGCAGTTCTTC
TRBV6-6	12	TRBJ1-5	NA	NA	CASSAMYQPQHF	TGTGCCAGCAGCGCAATGTATCAGCCCCAGCATTTT
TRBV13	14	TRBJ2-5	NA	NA	CASSSPMTQETQYF	TGTGCCAGCAGCAGTCCCATGACCCAAGAGACCCAGTACTTC
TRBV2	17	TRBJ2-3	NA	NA	CASSEAPRGGGTDTQYF	TGTGCCAGCAGTGAAGCCCCTCGAGGGGGTGGCACAGATACGCAGTATTTT
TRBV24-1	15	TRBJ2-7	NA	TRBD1	CATSDSRTGPYEQYF	TGTGCCACCAGTGATTCCCGGACAGGGCCCTACGAGCAGTACTTC
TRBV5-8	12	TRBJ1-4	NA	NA	CASSLGVKKLFF	TGTGCCAGCAGCCTGGGGGTAAAAAAACTGTTTTTT
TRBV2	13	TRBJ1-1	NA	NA	CANRRESNTEAFF	TGTGCGAACAGGAGGGAGTCGAACACTGAAGCTTTCTTT
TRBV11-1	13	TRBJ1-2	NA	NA	CASSFGVSDGYTF	TGTGCCAGCAGCTTTGGGGTTTCGGATGGCTACACCTTC